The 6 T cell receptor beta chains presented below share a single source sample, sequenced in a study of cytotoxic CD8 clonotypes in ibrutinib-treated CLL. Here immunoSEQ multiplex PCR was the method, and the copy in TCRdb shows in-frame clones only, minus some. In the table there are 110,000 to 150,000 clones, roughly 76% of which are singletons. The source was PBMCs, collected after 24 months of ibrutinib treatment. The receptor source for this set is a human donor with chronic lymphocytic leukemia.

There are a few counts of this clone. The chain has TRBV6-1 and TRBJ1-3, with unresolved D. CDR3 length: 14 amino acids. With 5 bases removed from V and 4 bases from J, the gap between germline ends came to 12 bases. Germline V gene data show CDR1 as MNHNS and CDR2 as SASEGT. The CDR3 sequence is CASSRMEGGNTIYF. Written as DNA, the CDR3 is TGTGCCAGCAGTCGAATGGAAGGGGGAAACACCATATATTTT.

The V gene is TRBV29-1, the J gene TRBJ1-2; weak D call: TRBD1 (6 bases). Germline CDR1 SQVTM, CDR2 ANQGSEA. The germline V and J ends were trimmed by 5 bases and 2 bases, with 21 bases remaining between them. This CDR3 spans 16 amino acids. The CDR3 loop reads CSVKQIKDSGNYGYTF. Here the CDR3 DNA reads TGCAGCGTTAAACAGATAAAGGACAGTGGGAACTATGGCTACACCTTC.

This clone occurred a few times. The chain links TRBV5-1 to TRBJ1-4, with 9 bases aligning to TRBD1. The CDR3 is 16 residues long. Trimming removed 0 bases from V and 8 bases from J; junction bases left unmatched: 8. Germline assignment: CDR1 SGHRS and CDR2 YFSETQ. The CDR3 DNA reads TGCGCCAGCAGCTTGGGACAGGGGGATTCTTGGGAAAAACTGTTTTTT. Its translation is CASSLGQGDSWEKLFF.

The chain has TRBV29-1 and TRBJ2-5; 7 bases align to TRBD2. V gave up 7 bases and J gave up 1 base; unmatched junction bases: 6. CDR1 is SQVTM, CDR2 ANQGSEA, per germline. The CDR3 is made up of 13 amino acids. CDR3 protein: CSGGGPSQETQYF. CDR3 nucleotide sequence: TGCAGCGGGGGGGGACCCTCCCAAGAGACCCAGTACTTC.

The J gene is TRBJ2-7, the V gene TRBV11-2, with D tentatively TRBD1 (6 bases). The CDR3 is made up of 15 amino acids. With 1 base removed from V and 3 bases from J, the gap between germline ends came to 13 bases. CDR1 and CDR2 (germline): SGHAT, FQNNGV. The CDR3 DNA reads TGTGCCAGCAGCTTAGGGCCTGGACAGTTCTACGAGCAGTACTTC. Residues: CASSLGPGQFYEQYF.

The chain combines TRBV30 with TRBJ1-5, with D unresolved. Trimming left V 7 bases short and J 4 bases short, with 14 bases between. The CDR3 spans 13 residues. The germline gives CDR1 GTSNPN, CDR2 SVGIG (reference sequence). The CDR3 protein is CASAASPNQPQHF. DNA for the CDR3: TGTGCCTCCGCCGCCTCGCCTAATCAGCCCCAGCATTTT.